This T cell receptor (beta chain) was sequenced for a study of blood T cell repertoires in COVID-19. CDR3 size: 16 residues. Between the trimmed V and J ends, which lost 6 bases and 6 bases, there was a span of 18 bases. Germline values: CDR1 SNHLY, CDR2 FYNNEI. Libraries were prepared by immunoSEQ multiplex PCR; TCRdb keeps only in-frame clonotypes and omits some of them. The data hold just under 30,000 clones, with roughly nine tenths observed a single time. The TCR sequence derives from a man of 80 years or more with acute or convalescent COVID-19. The chain carries TRBV2 and TRBJ1-6; TRBD1 might be the D (6 bases). The sample taken for sequencing was peripheral blood. The CDR3 sequence is CASSDRSLLANSPLHF. In DNA, the CDR3 is TGTGCCAGCAGCGACAGGTCATTGTTAGCTAATTCACCCCTCCACTTT.